This T cell receptor beta chain was documented in a study of cytomegalovirus exposure and HLA in healthy donors. The wider study: An earlier analysis found 120 million or so unique TCR beta sequences from around 180 million T cells.

A word on this clone: Its antigen is not known.

Primers for the PCR totalled 60 Vbeta and 13 Jbeta. Method: immunoSEQ multiplex PCR; TCRdb's copy keeps in-frame clones and lacks some. The sample lists approximately 180,000 clones, about 87% occurring once. At sampling all donors were nominally healthy, likely with unrecorded immune exposures. Study findings and constraints: A few chains linked to CMV were shown in vitro to be specific for CMV antigens.

This CDR3 spans 15 amino acids. The V gene end was trimmed by 0 bases and the J gene end by 5 bases; junction bases not matched to a gene: 5. Germline-derived CDR1 and CDR2 are SGHDN and FVKESK. The sequence came from a woman between 18 and 29 years old in good health and CMV-seronegative. The J gene is TRBJ2-5, the V gene TRBV14, with 8 bases identical to TRBD2. The sample was PBMCs. For the CDR3, the DNA is TGTGCCAGCAGCCAAGATCGAGCGGGAGAGGAGACCCAGTACTTC. Translating it yields CASSQDRAGEETQYF.